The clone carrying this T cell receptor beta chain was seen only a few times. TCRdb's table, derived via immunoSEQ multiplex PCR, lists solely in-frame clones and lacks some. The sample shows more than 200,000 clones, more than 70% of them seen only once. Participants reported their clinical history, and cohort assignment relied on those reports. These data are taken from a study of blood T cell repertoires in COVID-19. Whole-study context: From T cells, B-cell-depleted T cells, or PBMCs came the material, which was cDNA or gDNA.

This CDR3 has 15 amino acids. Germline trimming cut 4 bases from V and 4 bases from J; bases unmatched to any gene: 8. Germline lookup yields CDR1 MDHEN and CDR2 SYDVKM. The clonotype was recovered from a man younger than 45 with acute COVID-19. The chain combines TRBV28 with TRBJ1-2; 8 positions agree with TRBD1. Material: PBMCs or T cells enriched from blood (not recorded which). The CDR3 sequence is CASSYGQGIIYGYTF. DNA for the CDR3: TGTGCCAGCAGTTACGGACAGGGAATAATCTATGGCTACACCTTC.